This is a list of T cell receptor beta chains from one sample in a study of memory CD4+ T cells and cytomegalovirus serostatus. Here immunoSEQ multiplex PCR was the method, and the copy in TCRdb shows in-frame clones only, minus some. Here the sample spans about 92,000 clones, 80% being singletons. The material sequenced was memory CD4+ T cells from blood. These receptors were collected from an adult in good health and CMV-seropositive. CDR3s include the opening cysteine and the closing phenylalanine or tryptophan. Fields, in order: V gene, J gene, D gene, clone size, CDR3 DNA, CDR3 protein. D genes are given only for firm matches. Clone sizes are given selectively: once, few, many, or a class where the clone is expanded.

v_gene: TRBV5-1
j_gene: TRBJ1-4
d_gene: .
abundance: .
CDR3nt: TGCGCCAGCAGCTTGGGGACAGCTAATGAAAAACTGTTTTTT
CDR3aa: CASSLGTANEKLFF

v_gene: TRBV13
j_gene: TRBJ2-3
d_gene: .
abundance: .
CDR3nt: TGTGCCAGCAGCACCACAAAGGAGGACATCACAGATACGCAGTATTTT
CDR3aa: CASSTTKEDITDTQYF

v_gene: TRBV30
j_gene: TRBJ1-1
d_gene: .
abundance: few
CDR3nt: TGTGCCTGGAGTGTATACACTGAAGCTTTCTTT
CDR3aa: CAWSVYTEAFF

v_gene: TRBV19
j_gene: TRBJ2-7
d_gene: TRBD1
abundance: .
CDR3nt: TGTGCCAGTAGTATTTCAGGGACAGGAGACTTATACGAGCAGTACTTC
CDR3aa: CASSISGTGDLYEQYF

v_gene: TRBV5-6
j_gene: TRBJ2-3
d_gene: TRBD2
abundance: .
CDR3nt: TGTGCCAGCAGCGTGATAGCTAGCGGCGGCGGGGATACGCAGTATTTT
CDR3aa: CASSVIASGGGDTQYF

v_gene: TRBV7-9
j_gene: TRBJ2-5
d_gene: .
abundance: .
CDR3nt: TGTGCCAGCAGCTTAGACGGCGGGCAAGAGACCCAGTACTTC
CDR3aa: CASSLDGGQETQYF

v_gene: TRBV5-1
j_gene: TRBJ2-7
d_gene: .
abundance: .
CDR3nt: TGCGCCAGCAGCTTACAGGGTAGTGAGCAGTACTTC
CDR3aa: CASSLQGSEQYF

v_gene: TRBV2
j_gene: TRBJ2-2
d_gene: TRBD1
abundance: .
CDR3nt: TGTGCCAGCAGCTCCGAGACAGGGGGGTCCGGGGAGCTGTTTTTT
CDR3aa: CASSSETGGSGELFF

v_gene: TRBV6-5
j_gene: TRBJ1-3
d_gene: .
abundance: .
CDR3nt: TGTGCCAGCAGTTACTCAGGGGGTGGAAACACCATATATTTT
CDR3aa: CASSYSGGGNTIYF

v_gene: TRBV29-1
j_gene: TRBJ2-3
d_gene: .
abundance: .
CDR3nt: TGCAGCGTTGTGAGGGGAGATACGCAGTATTTT
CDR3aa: CSVVRGDTQYF

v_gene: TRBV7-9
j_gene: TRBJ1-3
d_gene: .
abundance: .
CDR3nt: TGTGCCAGCAGCTTCAAAGGAAACACCATATATTTT
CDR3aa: CASSFKGNTIYF

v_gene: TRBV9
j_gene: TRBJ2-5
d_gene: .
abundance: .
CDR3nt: TGTGCCAGCAGCGTAGGGGCCTCGTACCAAGAGACCCAGTACTTC
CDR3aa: CASSVGASYQETQYF

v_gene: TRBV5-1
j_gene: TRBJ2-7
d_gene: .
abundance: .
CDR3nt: TGCGCCAGCAGCTTGGGGCAGGGATTGACCTACGAGCAGTACTTC
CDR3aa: CASSLGQGLTYEQYF

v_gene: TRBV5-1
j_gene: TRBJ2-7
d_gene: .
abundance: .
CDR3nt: TGCGCCAGCAGCTTGGGTGACAGGATCTACGAGCAGTACTTC
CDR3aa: CASSLGDRIYEQYF

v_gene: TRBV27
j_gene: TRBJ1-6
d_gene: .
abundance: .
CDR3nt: TGTGCCAGCAGCCACACCTTAGGGGCCAATTCACCCCTCCACTTT
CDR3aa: CASSHTLGANSPLHF